This TCR beta chain was obtained from a study of T cell responses to AZD1222 COVID-19 vaccine. Trimming shortened V by 4 bases and J by 0 bases, and 14 bases separated the two germline ends. Germline values: CDR1 SGHRS, CDR2 YFSETQ. CDR3 length: 15 residues. TCRdb's table, derived via immunoSEQ multiplex PCR, lists solely in-frame clones and lacks some. The sample has just under 85,000 clones; about 90% are singletons. The clonotype was recovered from an adult in good health. This sample comprised peripheral blood, obtained on day 0 of AZD1222 vaccination. The genes are TRBV5-1 and TRBJ2-7; D is uncertain. CDR3 DNA: TGCGCCAGCAGCAACCACTCGTTGTTCTCCTACGAGCAGTACTTC. Amino acid sequence: CASSNHSLFSYEQYF.